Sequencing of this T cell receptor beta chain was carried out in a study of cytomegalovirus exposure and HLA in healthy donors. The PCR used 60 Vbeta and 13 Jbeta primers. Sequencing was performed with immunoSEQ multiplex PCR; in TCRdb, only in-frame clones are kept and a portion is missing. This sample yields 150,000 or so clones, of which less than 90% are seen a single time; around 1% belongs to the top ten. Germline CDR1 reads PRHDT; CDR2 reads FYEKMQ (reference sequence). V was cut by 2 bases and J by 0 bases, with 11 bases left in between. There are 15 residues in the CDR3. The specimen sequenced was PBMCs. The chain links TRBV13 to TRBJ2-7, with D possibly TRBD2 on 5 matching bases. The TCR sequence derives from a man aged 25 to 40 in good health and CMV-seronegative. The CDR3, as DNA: TGTGCCAGCAGCTTAAGGCGGGCTCGCTCCTACGAGCAGTACTTC. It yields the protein CASSLRRARSYEQYF.